This T cell receptor (beta chain) was recorded in a study of shared clonotypes between healthy human individuals. The CDR3 extends over 16 amino acids. Trimming stripped 8 bases from V and 0 bases from J, with 17 bases between. Germline loops: CDR1 KGHSH, CDR2 LQKENI. The study ran the assay at deep level. The method was immunoSEQ multiplex PCR; TCRdb's version includes in-frame clones alone and lacks a portion of them. The sample includes around 1,900,000 clones, roughly 95% of them seen just once. It was CD45RO-negative cells, positively selected for CCR7, that made up naive CD8 cells, with terminally differentiated effector memory CD45RA+ cells excluded.

The gene calls are TRBV18 and TRBJ2-4; D may be TRBD1 (5 bases). The sequenced sample was naive CD8+ T cells from PBMCs. This clonotype was sampled from a young man in good health. Some clones in this sample may be carry-over from other donors' samples. The CDR3 loop is CASPPGPDLAKNIQYF. CDR3 DNA: TGTGCCAGCCCTCCAGGGCCCGACTTAGCCAAAAACATTCAGTACTTC.